This T cell receptor beta chain appears in the sequencing data of a study of CD8+CD57+ T cells in acquired aplastic anemia. Background on the study: Each DNA sample taken from sorted CD4+ and CD8+ cells came to about 3 ug on average. The study, taken as a whole, reports: Patients had twenty-nine CD8+ CDR3 sequences in common with controls (the shared set). Patients and controls were not found to differ significantly in CD8+ Simpson's diversity.

Concerning this clonotype itself: Its antigen is unidentified. No conserved phenylalanine or tryptophan ends this CDR3, so it is likely a read error.

Germline CDR1 and CDR2: ENHRY and SYGVKD. V was cut by 2 bases and J by 5 bases, with 15 bases left in between. CDR3 size: 15 residues. The TCR beta profiling, which covered VDJ combination and CDR3 sequence, was carried out using genomic DNA as the template. MiXCR was run by TCRdb on the reads, yielding one entry per CDR3 protein. The repertoire holds over 150,000 distinct CDR3 sequences, with roughly two thirds as singletons. By flow cytometry, patients selected for sequencing had shown an expansion of CD8+CD57+ cells. By the time of blood sampling, patients had still received no therapy. The receptor's source is a human donor with aplastic anemia. The chain joins TRBV10-3 to TRBJ1-2; D unresolved. Sample: sorted CD4+, CD8+, or CD8+CD57+ T cells (not recorded which) from PBMCs. The CDR3 region is CAISEAQGNRYGYTS. The CDR3 nucleotides read TGTGCCATCAGTGAGGCACAAGGGAACCGTTATGGCTACACCTCC.